What follows are 20 T cell receptor beta chains derived from one specimen sequenced in a study of read filtering for tumor transcriptome and immune sequencing. Molecular barcoded adaptors covering alpha/delta and beta/gamma chains were used on roughly 370 ng RNA. TCRdb independently ran MiXCR on the reads; one entry per CDR3 protein. Of approximately 61,000 distinct CDR3 sequences listed, 15% to 25% are singletons. Sequenced material: a population of CD138-negative cells sorted from bone marrow. The receptors come from a donor at least 40 years old with multiple myeloma.

This clonotype was counted between two and nine times. With a much larger clone just one base away, this may be a read error. This chain uses TRBV28 with TRBJ2-7; no definite D call. Germline values: CDR1 MDHEN, CDR2 SYDVKM. Trimming took 4 bases from V and 2 from J, leaving 12 bases between them. The CDR3 contains 14 residues. CDR3: CASSSARPAYEQYF. The CDR3 bases are TGTGCCAGCAGTTCAGCCAGGCCTGCCTACGAGCAGTACTTC.

CDR3 bases: TGTGCCAGCCGGACACTCGGACGGAGCTACGAGCAGTACTTC. Encoded protein: CASRTLGRSYEQYF. This chain links TRBV6-5 with TRBJ2-7, with TRBD1 as a possible D gene (5 bases). Trimming removed 8 bases from V and 3 bases from J, with 17 bases in between. In germline, CDR1 is MNHEY, CDR2 SVGAGI. The CDR3 length is 14 residues.

This clonotype was counted many times. The CDR3 DNA is TGTGCCAGCAGCCAAGATCGTGCAGCTGGGGCCAACGTCCTGACTTTC. It yields the protein CASSQDRAAGANVLTF. The V call is TRBV14, the J call TRBJ2-6; D gene uncertain. The CDR3 length is 16 residues. Per germline, CDR1 SGHDN and CDR2 FVKESK. Deletions cut 0 bases from V and 2 bases from J, with 8 bases between.

Many counts were recorded for this clonotype. This clone may be a read error of a much larger clone one base away. The V call is TRBV4-1, the J call TRBJ1-1; no reliable D call. Trimming took off 2 bases at V and 5 bases at J, with 9 bases between the two ends. There are 13 residues in the CDR3. Germline V gene data show CDR1 as MGHRA and CDR2 as YSYEKL. The CDR3 DNA reads TGCGCCAGCAGCCAATACGAGGGTACTGAAGCTTTCTTT. It codes for CASSQYEGTEAFF.

This clonotype was counted ten times or more. The V call is TRBV25-1, the J call TRBJ2-1; no clear D. The CDR3 contains 11 residues. The germline V gene has CDR1 MGHDK and CDR2 SYGVNS. Trimming took off 5 bases at V and 10 bases at J, with 9 bases between the two ends. The CDR3 is CASSLKDEQFF. CDR3 DNA: TGTGCCAGCAGTCTTAAGGACGAGCAGTTCTTC.

There are many counts of this clonotype. This chain joins TRBV5-1 and TRBJ1-1; TRBD1 is a possible D gene (5 bases). This CDR3 has 15 amino acids. The germline V and J ends were trimmed by 2 bases and 4 bases, with 15 bases remaining between them. Germline lookup yields CDR1 SGHRS and CDR2 YFSETQ. The CDR3 region is CASSFQGGFGTEAFF. The CDR3, as DNA: TGCGCCAGCAGCTTCCAGGGAGGATTCGGCACTGAAGCTTTCTTT.

Many counts were recorded for this clonotype. The V call is TRBV20-1, the J call TRBJ1-1, with 7 bases that match TRBD1. Trimming took 6 bases from V and 5 from J; bases not matched to a gene: 6. The CDR3 has 12 amino acids. From germline, CDR1 is DFQATT and CDR2 SNEGSKA (reference sequence). CDR3 region: CSAFRGRTEAFF. In DNA form, the CDR3 reads TGCAGTGCCTTCAGGGGGAGGACTGAAGCTTTCTTT.

This clonotype was recorded many times. This chain uses TRBV5-1 with TRBJ1-6; 10 bases align to TRBD1. CDR1 is SGHRS and CDR2 is YFSETQ in the germline V gene. J was trimmed by 9 bases and V by 1 base; bases with no gene match: 4. The CDR3 runs to 15 residues. The CDR3 nucleotides are TGCGCCAGCAGCTTGACGGGACAGGGGACTTCACCCCTCCACTTT. This encodes CASSLTGQGTSPLHF.

The V call is TRBV20-1, the J call TRBJ2-6, with 8 positions matching TRBD1. Germline V gene data show CDR1 as DFQATT and CDR2 as SNEGSKA (reference sequence). The trim removed 6 bases at V and 2 bases at J, leaving 6 bases unmatched. The CDR3 consists of 15 residues. In DNA, the CDR3 is TGCAGTGCCCACCTCAGGGGGCCTGGGGCCAACGTCCTGACTTTC. Protein sequence: CSAHLRGPGANVLTF.

This clonotype has a count of ten or more. This chain connects TRBV28 to TRBJ2-6; no clear D. Trimming cost V 5 bases and J 2 bases, with 16 bases left between them. Germline V CDR1 and CDR2: MDHEN, SYDVKM. CDR3 length: 17 amino acids. Here the CDR3 DNA reads TGTGCCAGCAGTCCCCGGGCCCCGGCCCCTGGGGCCAACGTCCTGACTTTC. This gives the protein CASSPRAPAPGANVLTF.

This clonotype came up many times. V usage is TRBV5-1 and J usage is TRBJ2-7; possible D gene TRBD1, 5 bases. CDR3 length: 15 residues. CDR1 SGHRS and CDR2 YFSETQ come from the germline V gene. Trimming removed 0 bases from V and 2 bases from J, with 12 bases in between. The chain's CDR3 is CASSLEGRVTYEQYF. The CDR3 DNA reads as TGCGCCAGCAGCTTGGAGGGCAGGGTCACCTACGAGCAGTACTTC.

The CDR3 DNA reads TGTGCTAGTGGACCCTCTACACAAGAGACCCAGTACTTC. Translation gives CASGPSTQETQYF. This chain uses TRBV12-5 with TRBJ2-5; D is ambiguous. CDR3 size: 13 residues. Germline CDR1 is LGHNT and CDR2 is FRNRAP. Trimming cost V 6 bases and J 2 bases, with 10 bases left between them.

The sample holds many counts of this clonotype. This sequence joins TRBV7-9 and TRBJ2-4; D remains ambiguous. V shed 3 bases and J shed 10 bases, with 10 bases lying between them. Per germline, CDR1 SEHNR and CDR2 FQNEAQ (reference sequence). The CDR3 contains 12 residues. The CDR3 is CASSFGEWIQYF. The CDR3 nucleotides read TGTGCCAGCAGCTTTGGGGAATGGATTCAGTACTTC.

This clonotype appeared many times. This chain's CDR3 is CASSPLVGNQETQYF. The CDR3, as DNA: TGTGCCAGCAGCCCCCTCGTCGGAAACCAAGAGACCCAGTACTTC. The genes are TRBV3-1 and TRBJ2-5; no firm D call. Looked up from germline, CDR1 is LGHDT and CDR2 is YNNKEL (reference sequence). V was clipped by 4 bases and J by 0 bases, with 12 bases between them. CDR3 length: 15 residues.

This clonotype was observed a single time. Sequence at one end of the junction differs from germline and may be a read error. The chain is built from TRBV6-5 and TRBJ1-5; no firm D call. Germline V gene sequence: CDR1 MNHEY, CDR2 SVGAGI. The CDR3 spans 14 residues. The CDR3 DNA sequence: TGTGCCAGCAGTTACGACGCCCTTAATCAGCTCCAGCATTTT. Protein product: CASSYDALNQLQHF.

This clonotype was counted at least ten times. The chain is built from TRBV3-1 and TRBJ2-7, with D hard to call. The V gene lost 0 bases and the J gene lost 4 bases, with 4 bases spanning the gap. The CDR3 covers 12 residues. Germline loops: CDR1 LGHDT, CDR2 YNNKEL (reference sequence). The CDR3 region has the DNA TGTGCCAGCAGCCAAGAACGGTACGAGCAGTACTTC. Translated, it gives CASSQERYEQYF.

This clonotype was counted ten times or more. This chain links TRBV3-1 with TRBJ2-1, with D unclear. Per the germline V gene, CDR1 is LGHDT and CDR2 is YNNKEL (reference sequence). The CDR3 length is 14 residues. V was clipped by 1 base and J by 8 bases, with 12 bases between them. CDR3 in DNA: TGTGCCAGCAGCCAAGTATTAGGGTTCGATGAGCAGTTCTTC. Translating it yields CASSQVLGFDEQFF.

This clonotype has a handful of counts. A read error may be the cause here, since a much bigger clone is one base away. The chain joins TRBV28 to TRBJ2-1; TRBD2 matches at 16 bases. CDR1 is MDHEN, CDR2 SYDVKM, per germline. J lost 7 bases, V lost 8 bases, and 20 bases had no gene match. This CDR3 is built from 20 residues. The CDR3 reads CASLLPGLAGGPMSGNEQFF. The CDR3 nucleotides are TGTGCCAGCCTACTCCCGGGACTAGCGGGAGGGCCGATGTCTGGAAATGAGCAGTTCTTC.

This clonotype was seen many times. This chain links TRBV20-1 with TRBJ2-5; 8 nucleotides line up with TRBD1. Germline V lookup: CDR1 DFQATT, CDR2 SNEGSKA (reference sequence). V lost 7 bases and J lost 1; bases outside the gene matches: 8. This CDR3 has 14 residues. CDR3 nucleotides: TGCAGTGTTCAACAGGGGGTAATCCAAGAGACCCAGTACTTC. It codes for CSVQQGVIQETQYF.

Details on this clonotype: One base separates it from a far larger clone, so it is likely a read error. The V gene is TRBV20-1, the J gene TRBJ1-6; D ambiguous. The end of the DNA aligns better with TRBJ1-1, so the J call may be wrong. This CDR3 has 13 amino acids. Germline CDR1 DFQATT, CDR2 SNEGSKA (reference sequence). DNA of the CDR3: TGCAGTGCTAGCTCGATAGCCCCCACTGTAGCTTTCTTT. Its protein product is CSASSIAPTVAFF.